Below, 2 T cell receptor beta chains from the same sample are listed, as sequenced in a study of cytomegalovirus exposure and HLA in healthy donors. Amplification used 60 Vbeta primers and 13 Jbeta primers. Assay: immunoSEQ multiplex PCR; the TCRdb copy retains only in-frame clones and omits some. The sample lists 110,000 to 150,000 clones; 75% to 80% were seen once. The sample consisted of PBMCs. Source of these receptors: a woman in her thirties in good health and CMV-seronegative.

In this sample, this clone turned up once. This chain links TRBV6-1 with TRBJ1-3, with a weak D call TRBD1 (6 bases). The CDR3 runs to 14 residues. Germline V gene lookup returns CDR1 MNHNS and CDR2 SASEGT. The V end lost 6 bases, the J end lost 3 bases, and 12 bases lay between the germline ends. The CDR3 coding sequence is TGTGCCAGCAGGCGGAACAGGGATGGAAACACCATATATTTT. Protein: CASRRNRDGNTIYF.

The CDR3 protein is CASTEGQGYYYTF. The CDR3 DNA reads as TGTGCCAGCACTGAAGGACAGGGTTATTACTACACCTTC. The V gene is TRBV5-6, the J gene TRBJ1-2, with 8 bases that match TRBD1. V lost 6 bases, J lost 10 bases, and 11 bases stayed unmatched. This CDR3 comprises 13 residues. Germline V gene lookup returns CDR1 SGHDT and CDR2 YYEEEE.